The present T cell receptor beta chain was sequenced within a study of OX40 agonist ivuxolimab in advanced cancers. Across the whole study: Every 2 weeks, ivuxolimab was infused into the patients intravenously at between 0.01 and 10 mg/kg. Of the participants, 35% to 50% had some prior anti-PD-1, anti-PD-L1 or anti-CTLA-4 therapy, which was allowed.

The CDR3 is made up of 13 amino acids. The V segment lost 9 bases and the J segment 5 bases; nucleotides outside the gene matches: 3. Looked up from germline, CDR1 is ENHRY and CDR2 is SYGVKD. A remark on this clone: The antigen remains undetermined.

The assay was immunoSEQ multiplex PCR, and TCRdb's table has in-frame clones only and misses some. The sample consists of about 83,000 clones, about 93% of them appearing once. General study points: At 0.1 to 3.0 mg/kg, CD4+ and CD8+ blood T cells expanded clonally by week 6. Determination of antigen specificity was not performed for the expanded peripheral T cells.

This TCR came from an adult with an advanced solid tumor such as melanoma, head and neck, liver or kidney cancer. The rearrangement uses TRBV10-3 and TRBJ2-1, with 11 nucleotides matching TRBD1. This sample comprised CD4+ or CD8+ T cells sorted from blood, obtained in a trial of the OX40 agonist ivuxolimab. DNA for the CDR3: TGTGCCATAGGACAGGGGGCCCACAATGAGCAGTTCTTC. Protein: CAIGQGAHNEQFF.